This T cell receptor (beta chain) was observed in a study of response to subunit inactivated influenza vaccine. Study results and caveats: The study's authors posited that every seasonal influenza vaccination enlists few new T cells.

Of note for this clonotype: Its antigen remains unknown.

Germline V lookup: CDR1 DFQATT, CDR2 SNEGSKA (reference sequence). This CDR3 contains 16 residues. Trimming shortened V by 3 bases and J by 0 bases, and 16 bases separated the two germline ends. TCRdb used MiXCR to reprocess the RT-PCR reads, holding one entry per CDR3 protein. This table holds about 520,000 distinct CDR3 sequences, approximately 7.7% found once. The sequence derives from a man between 50 and 69 years old who received an inactivated influenza vaccine. This material consisted of PBMCs from blood, taken roughly 24 months after vaccination. V usage is TRBV20-1 and J usage is TRBJ2-3, with D perhaps TRBD2 (5 bases). The DNA for the CDR3 is TGCAGTGCTAGTTTTCCGAGGACTCTCAGCACAGATACGCAGTATTTT. Translation: CSASFPRTLSTDTQYF.